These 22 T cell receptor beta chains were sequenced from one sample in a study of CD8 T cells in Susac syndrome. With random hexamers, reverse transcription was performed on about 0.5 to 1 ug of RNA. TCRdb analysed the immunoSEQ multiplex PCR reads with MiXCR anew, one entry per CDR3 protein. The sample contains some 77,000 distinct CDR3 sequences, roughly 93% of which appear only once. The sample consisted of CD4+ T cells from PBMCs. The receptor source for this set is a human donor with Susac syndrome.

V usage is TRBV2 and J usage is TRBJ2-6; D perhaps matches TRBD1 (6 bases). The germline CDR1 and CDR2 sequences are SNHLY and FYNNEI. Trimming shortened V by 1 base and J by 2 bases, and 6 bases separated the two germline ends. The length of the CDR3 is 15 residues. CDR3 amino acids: CASSEDRAGANVLTF. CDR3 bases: TGTGCCAGCAGTGAAGACAGGGCTGGGGCCAACGTCCTGACTTTC.

The CDR3 DNA is TGTGCCAGCCGACCCAACCGCAGGGCGCACTACGAGCAGTACTTC. This codes for CASRPNRRAHYEQYF. V gene TRBV6-5 combines with J gene TRBJ2-7; D is perhaps TRBD1 (5 bases). Trimming took off 8 bases at V and 3 bases at J, with 20 bases between the two ends. Germline V CDR1 and CDR2: MNHEY, SVGAGI. The CDR3 extends over 15 amino acids.

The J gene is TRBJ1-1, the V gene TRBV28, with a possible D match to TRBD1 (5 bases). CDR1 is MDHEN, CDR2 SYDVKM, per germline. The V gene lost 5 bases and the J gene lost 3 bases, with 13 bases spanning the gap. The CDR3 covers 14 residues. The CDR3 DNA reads TGTGCCAGCAGTCTAAGGACACCGCACACTGAAGCTTTCTTT. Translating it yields CASSLRTPHTEAFF.

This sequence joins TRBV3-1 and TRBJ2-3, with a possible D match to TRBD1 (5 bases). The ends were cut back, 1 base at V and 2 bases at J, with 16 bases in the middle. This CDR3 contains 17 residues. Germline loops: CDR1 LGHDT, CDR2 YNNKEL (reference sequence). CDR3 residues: CASSQVGLTANTDTQYF. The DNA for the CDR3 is TGTGCCAGCAGCCAAGTGGGGCTGACAGCTAACACAGATACGCAGTATTTT.

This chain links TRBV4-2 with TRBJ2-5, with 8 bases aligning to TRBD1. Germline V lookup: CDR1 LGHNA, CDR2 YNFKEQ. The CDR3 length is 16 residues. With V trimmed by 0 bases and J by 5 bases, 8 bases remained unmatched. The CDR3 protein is CASSQDFQGARETQYF. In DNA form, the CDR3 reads TGTGCCAGCAGCCAAGATTTTCAGGGGGCCCGGGAGACCCAGTACTTC.

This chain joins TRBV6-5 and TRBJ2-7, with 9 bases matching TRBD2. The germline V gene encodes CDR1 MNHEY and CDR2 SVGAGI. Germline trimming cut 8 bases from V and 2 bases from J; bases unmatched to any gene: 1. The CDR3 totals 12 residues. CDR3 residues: CASRGGAYEQYF. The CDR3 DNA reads TGTGCCAGCCGCGGGGGGGCCTACGAGCAGTACTTC.

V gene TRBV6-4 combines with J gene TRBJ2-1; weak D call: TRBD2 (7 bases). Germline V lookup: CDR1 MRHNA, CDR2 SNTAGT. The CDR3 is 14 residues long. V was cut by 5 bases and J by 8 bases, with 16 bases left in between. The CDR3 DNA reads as TGTGCCAGCAGTCGAAGGGGGGGCCTCGATGAGCAGTTCTTC. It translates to CASSRRGGLDEQFF.

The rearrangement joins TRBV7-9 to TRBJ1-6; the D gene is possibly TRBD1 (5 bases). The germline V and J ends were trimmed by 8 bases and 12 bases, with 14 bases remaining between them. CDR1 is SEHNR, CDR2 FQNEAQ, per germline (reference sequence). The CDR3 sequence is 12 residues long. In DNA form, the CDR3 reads TGTGCCAGCTCCAATCCGGGGGGACCCCTCCACTTT. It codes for CASSNPGGPLHF. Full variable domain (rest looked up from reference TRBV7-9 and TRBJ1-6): DTGVSQNPRHKITKRGQNVTFRCDPISEHNRLYWYRQTLGQGPEFLTYFQNEAQLEKSRLLSDRFSAERPKGSFSTLEIQRTEQGDSAMYLCASSNPGGPLHFGNGTRLTVT.

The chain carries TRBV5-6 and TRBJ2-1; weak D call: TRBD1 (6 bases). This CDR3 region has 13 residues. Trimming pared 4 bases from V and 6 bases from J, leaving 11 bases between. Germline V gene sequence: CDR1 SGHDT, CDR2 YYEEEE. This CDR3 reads CASSLQGFNEQFF. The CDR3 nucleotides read TGTGCCAGCAGCCTCCAGGGGTTCAATGAGCAGTTCTTC.

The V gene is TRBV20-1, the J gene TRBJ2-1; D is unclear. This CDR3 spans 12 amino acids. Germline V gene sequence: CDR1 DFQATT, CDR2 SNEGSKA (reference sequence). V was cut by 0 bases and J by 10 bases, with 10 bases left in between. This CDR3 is CSAREALREQFF. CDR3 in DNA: TGCAGTGCTAGAGAGGCGTTAAGGGAGCAGTTCTTC.

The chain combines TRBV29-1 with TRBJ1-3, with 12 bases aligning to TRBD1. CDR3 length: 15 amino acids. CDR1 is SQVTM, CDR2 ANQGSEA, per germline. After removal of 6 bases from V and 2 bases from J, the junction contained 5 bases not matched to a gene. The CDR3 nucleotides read TGCAGCGTCGCCGGGACAGGGGGCACTGGAAACACCATATATTTT. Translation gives CSVAGTGGTGNTIYF.

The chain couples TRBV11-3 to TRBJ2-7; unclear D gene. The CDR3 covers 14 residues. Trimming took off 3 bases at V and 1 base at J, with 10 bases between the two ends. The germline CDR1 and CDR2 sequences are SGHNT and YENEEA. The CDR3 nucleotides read TGTGCCAGCAGCTTCAGGACCGAATCCTACGAGCAGTACTTC. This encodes CASSFRTESYEQYF.

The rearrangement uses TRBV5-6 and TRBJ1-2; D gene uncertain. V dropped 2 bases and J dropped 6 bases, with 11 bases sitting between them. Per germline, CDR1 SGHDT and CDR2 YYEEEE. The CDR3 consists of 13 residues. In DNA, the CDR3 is TGTGCCAGCAGCTTCGGACCCCGGGATGGCTACACCTTC. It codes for CASSFGPRDGYTF.

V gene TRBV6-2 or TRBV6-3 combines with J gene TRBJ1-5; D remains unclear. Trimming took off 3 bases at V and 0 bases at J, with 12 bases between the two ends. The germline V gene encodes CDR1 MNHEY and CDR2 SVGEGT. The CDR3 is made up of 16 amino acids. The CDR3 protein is CASSYAGIPSNQPQHF. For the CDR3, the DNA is TGTGCCAGCAGTTATGCAGGCATTCCTAGCAATCAGCCCCAGCATTTT.

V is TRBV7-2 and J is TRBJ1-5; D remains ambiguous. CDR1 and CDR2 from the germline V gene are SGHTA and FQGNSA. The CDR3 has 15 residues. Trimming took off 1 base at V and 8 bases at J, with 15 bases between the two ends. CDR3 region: CASSLGTFPQEPQHF. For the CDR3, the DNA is TGTGCCAGCAGCTTAGGGACGTTCCCCCAGGAGCCCCAGCATTTT. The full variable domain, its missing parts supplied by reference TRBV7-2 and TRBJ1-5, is GAGVSQSPSNKVTEKGKDVELRCDPISGHTALYWYRQSLGQGLEFLIYFQGNSAPDKSGLPSDRFSAERTGGSVSTLTIQRTQQEDSAVYLCASSLGTFPQEPQHFGDGTRLSIL.

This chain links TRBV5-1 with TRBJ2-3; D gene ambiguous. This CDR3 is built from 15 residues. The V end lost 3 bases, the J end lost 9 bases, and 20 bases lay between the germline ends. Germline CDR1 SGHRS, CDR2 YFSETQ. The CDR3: CASSSTLRSGGTQYF. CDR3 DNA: TGCGCCAGCAGCTCCACCCTCCGTTCGGGTGGGACGCAGTATTTT.

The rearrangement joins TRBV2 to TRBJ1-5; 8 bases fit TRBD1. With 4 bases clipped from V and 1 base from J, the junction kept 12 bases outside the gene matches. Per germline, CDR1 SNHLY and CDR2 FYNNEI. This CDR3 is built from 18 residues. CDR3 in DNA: TGTGCCAGCAGTGGCTGGGGCTCCGGGACAGGCAGCAATCAGCCCCAGCATTTT. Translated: CASSGWGSGTGSNQPQHF.

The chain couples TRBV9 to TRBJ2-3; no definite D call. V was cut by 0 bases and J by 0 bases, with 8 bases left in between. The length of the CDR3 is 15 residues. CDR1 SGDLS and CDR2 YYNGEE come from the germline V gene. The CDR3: CASSVDGRSTDTQYF. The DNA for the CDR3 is TGTGCCAGCAGCGTAGATGGCCGCAGCACAGATACGCAGTATTTT.

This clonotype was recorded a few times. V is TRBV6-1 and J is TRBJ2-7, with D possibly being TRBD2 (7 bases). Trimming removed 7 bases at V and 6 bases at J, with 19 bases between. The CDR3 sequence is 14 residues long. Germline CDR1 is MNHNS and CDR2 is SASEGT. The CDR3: CASTHRGRGGEQYF. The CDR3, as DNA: TGTGCCAGCACTCATAGGGGGAGGGGGGGCGAGCAGTACTTC.

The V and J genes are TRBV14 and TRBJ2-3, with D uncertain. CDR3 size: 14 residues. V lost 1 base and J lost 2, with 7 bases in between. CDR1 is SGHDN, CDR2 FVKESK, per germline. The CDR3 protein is CASSQVEFTDTQYF. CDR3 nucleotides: TGTGCCAGCAGCCAAGTCGAGTTCACAGATACGCAGTATTTT.

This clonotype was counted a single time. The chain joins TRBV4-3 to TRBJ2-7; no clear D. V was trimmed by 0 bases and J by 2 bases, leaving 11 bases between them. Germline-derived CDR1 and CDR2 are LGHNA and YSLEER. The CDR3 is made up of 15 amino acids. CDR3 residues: CASSQDPRIAYEQYF. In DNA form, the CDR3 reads TGCGCCAGCAGCCAAGATCCCAGGATAGCCTACGAGCAGTACTTC.

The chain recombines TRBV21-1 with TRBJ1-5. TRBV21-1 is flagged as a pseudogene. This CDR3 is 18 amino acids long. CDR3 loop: CASSTLVKGRISNQPQHF. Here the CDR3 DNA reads TGTGCCAGCAGCACCCTAGTGAAGGGCAGAATTAGCAATCAGCCCCAGCATTTT.